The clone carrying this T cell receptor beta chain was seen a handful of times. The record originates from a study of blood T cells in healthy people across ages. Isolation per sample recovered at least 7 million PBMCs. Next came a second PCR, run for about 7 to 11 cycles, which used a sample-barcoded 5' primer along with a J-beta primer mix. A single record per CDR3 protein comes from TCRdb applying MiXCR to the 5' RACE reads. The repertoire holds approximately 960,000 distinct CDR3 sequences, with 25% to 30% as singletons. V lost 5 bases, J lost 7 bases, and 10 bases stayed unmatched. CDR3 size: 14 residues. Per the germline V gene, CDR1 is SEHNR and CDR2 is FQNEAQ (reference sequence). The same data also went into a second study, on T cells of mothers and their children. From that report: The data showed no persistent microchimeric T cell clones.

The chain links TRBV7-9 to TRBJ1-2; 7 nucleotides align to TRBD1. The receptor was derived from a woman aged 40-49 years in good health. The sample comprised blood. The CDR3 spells CASSLKTGWSGYTF. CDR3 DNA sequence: TGTGCCAGCAGCCTAAAGACAGGGTGGAGTGGCTACACCTTC.